Listed here are 22 T cell receptor beta chains from one sample, sequenced in a study of blood T cell repertoires in COVID-19. Libraries were prepared by immunoSEQ multiplex PCR; TCRdb keeps only in-frame clonotypes and omits some of them. In the table there are under 300,000 clones, around nine tenths of which are singletons. Sequenced: peripheral blood. The receptors shown here come from a woman in her sixties or seventies with active or convalescent COVID-19.

The V call is TRBV2, the J call TRBJ2-1; D might be TRBD2 (5 bases). V lost 1 base and J lost 9, with 10 bases in between. The CDR3 is 13 residues long. CDR1 is SNHLY, CDR2 FYNNEI, per germline. The CDR3 loop reads CASSEVGGGEQFF. DNA of the CDR3: TGTGCCAGCAGTGAAGTAGGAGGCGGTGAGCAGTTCTTC.

This chain joins TRBV4-3 and TRBJ1-4, with TRBD1 matching over 9 bases. V lost 0 bases to trimming and J lost 8 bases; unmatched junction nucleotides: 16. Germline V gene sequence: CDR1 LGHNA, CDR2 YSLEER. The CDR3 covers 19 residues. In nucleotides, the CDR3 is TGCGCCAGCAGCCAAGATGAAAACAGGGGGCTACGCTTGGGGGAAAAACTGTTTTTT. This codes for CASSQDENRGLRLGEKLFF.

The chain combines TRBV9 with TRBJ1-6; D remains ambiguous. Per the germline V gene, CDR1 is SGDLS and CDR2 is YYNGEE. The CDR3 loop spans 14 amino acids. Trimming shortened V by 0 bases and J by 7 bases, and 8 bases separated the two germline ends. As DNA, the CDR3 is TGTGCCAGCAGCGTAGTACAGACCAATTCACCCCTCCACTTT. This codes for CASSVVQTNSPLHF.

This clone was picked up one time. The chain uses TRBV3-1 (or the pseudogene TRBV3-2) and TRBJ1-2; no clear D. This CDR3 comprises 12 residues. V lost 0 bases to trimming and J lost 10 bases, with 9 bases between them. The germline CDR1 and CDR2 sequences are LGHDT and YNNKEL (reference sequence). The CDR3 DNA sequence: TGTGCCAGCAGCCAAGAAATGGCTGTCTACACCTTC. As protein: CASSQEMAVYTF.

The gene calls are TRBV6-5 and TRBJ1-6; the D is unclear. Germline-derived CDR1 and CDR2 are MNHEY and SVGAGI. The V and J ends lost 3 bases and 9 bases respectively, with 12 bases between them. This CDR3 spans 14 amino acids. The chain's CDR3 is CASSYSLPGSPLHF. The CDR3 DNA reads TGTGCCAGCAGTTATTCACTTCCGGGTTCACCCCTCCACTTT.

This clone occurred once. The V gene is TRBV18, the J gene TRBJ1-2; D is undetermined. With 0 bases removed from V and 8 bases from J, the gap between germline ends came to 13 bases. The CDR3 runs 14 residues. CDR1 and CDR2 (germline): KGHSH, LQKENI. Here the CDR3 DNA reads TGTGCCAGCTCACCACCAGCGGACTTTGGAGGCTACACCTTC. It codes for CASSPPADFGGYTF. The full variable domain, rest sourced from reference TRBV18 and TRBJ1-2, is NAGVMQNPRHLVRRRGQEARLRCSPMKGHSHVYWYRQLPEEGLKFMVYLQKENIIDESGMPKERFSAEFPKEGPSILRIQQVVRGDSAAYFCASSPPADFGGYTFGSGTRLTVV.

The V call is TRBV7-2, the J call TRBJ1-1; D is perhaps TRBD1 (5 bases). V was pared by 5 bases and J by 11 bases, with 24 bases between. The CDR3 is made up of 15 amino acids. Germline loops: CDR1 SGHTA, CDR2 FQGNSA. CDR3 in DNA: TGTGCCAGCAGCATAGATTTGACAGCCAGGGTTTGGGCTTTCTTT. It specifies CASSIDLTARVWAFF.

This clone appeared once. The chain recombines TRBV19 with TRBJ1-1; D perhaps matches TRBD1 (6 bases). Germline assignment: CDR1 LNHDA and CDR2 SQIVND (reference sequence). The CDR3 length is 14 residues. Trimming pared 7 bases from V and 2 bases from J, leaving 14 bases between. The CDR3: CASTPQGTNTEAFF. The CDR3 DNA reads as TGTGCCAGTACCCCCCAGGGGACCAACACTGAAGCTTTCTTT.

The chain carries TRBV5-1 and TRBJ2-7; no definite D call. V shed 0 bases and J shed 0 bases, with 7 bases lying between them. The CDR3 extends over 14 amino acids. The germline gives CDR1 SGHRS, CDR2 YFSETQ. CDR3 protein: CASSLGGSSYEQYF. The CDR3 DNA is TGCGCCAGCAGCTTGGGCGGCAGCTCCTACGAGCAGTACTTC.

This chain joins TRBV4-1 and TRBJ1-2, with TRBD1 identical over 12 bases. With 6 bases clipped from V and 4 bases from J, the junction kept 6 bases outside the gene matches. This CDR3 is built from 15 residues. Germline lookup yields CDR1 MGHRA and CDR2 YSYEKL. CDR3: CASSWGTGGSYGYTF. The CDR3 DNA reads as TGCGCCAGCAGTTGGGGGACAGGGGGCTCCTATGGCTACACCTTC.

As DNA, the CDR3 is TGTGCCACCAGTGCCCGGGACAGGGTATATGGCTACACCTTC. Translation gives CATSARDRVYGYTF. This sequence joins TRBV24-1 and TRBJ1-2, with TRBD1 identical over 9 bases. This CDR3 contains 14 residues. Germline V gives CDR1 KGHDR, CDR2 SFDVKD. The junction had 5 bases not matched to a gene; V was cut back by 5 bases and J by 5 bases.

The V and J genes are TRBV7-2 and TRBJ2-7, with 10 bases lining up with TRBD1. The V gene's germline CDR1 is SGHTA and CDR2 FQGNSA. V lost 5 bases, J lost 6 bases, and 7 bases stayed unmatched. The length of the CDR3 is 14 residues. DNA of the CDR3: TGTGCCAGCAGCCCGGACAGGGGGATGGGCGAGCAGTACTTC. Amino acid sequence: CASSPDRGMGEQYF. Together with reference TRBV7-2 and TRBJ2-7, the CDR3 gives the full variable domain: GAGVSQSPSNKVTEKGKDVELRCDPISGHTALYWYRQSLGQGLEFLIYFQGNSAPDKSGLPSDRFSAERTGGSVSTLTIQRTQQEDSAVYLCASSPDRGMGEQYFGPGTRLTVT.

This chain links TRBV12-3 or TRBV12-4 with TRBJ1-1; unclear D gene. V was clipped by 2 bases and J by 6 bases, with 10 bases between them. This CDR3 contains 13 residues. CDR3 loop: CASSLIGIPEAFF. In nucleotides, the CDR3 is TGTGCCAGCAGTTTAATCGGGATCCCTGAAGCTTTCTTT.

The V and J genes are TRBV7-6 and TRBJ2-3; 7 bases align to TRBD2. CDR3 length equals 16 residues. The junction had 4 bases not matched to a gene; V was cut back by 1 base and J by 0 bases. The germline V gene encodes CDR1 SGHVS and CDR2 FNYEAQ. The CDR3 reads CASSLGGGGSTDTQYF. CDR3 sequence (DNA): TGTGCCAGCAGCTTAGGGGGCGGGGGTAGCACAGATACGCAGTATTTT.

This clone showed up just once. The chain uses TRBV9 and TRBJ2-2; the D is unclear. Per the germline V gene, CDR1 is SGDLS and CDR2 is YYNGEE. V was pared by 0 bases and J by 7 bases, with 4 bases between. CDR3 length equals 12 residues. CDR3 residues: CASSVVLGELFF. The CDR3 DNA is TGTGCCAGCAGCGTAGTCCTCGGGGAGCTGTTTTTT.

The V and J genes are TRBV6-6 and TRBJ2-3; 8 bases are a match to TRBD1. The length of the CDR3 is 15 residues. The J segment lost 3 bases and the V segment lost 6 bases, leaving 8 bases of the junction unmatched. CDR1 is MNHNY, CDR2 SVGAGI, per germline (reference sequence). CDR3 DNA: TGTGCCAGCAGCCTCAGGGGGCGCGGGACAGATACGCAGTATTTT. It yields the protein CASSLRGRGTDTQYF.

This clone was seen only a few times. The chain links TRBV6-4 to TRBJ1-1, with D hard to call. Germline V gene data show CDR1 as MRHNA and CDR2 as SNTAGT. V lost 8 bases and J lost 2, with 12 bases in between. The CDR3 contains 13 residues. The CDR3 here is CASSYEINTEAFF. CDR3 sequence (DNA): TGTGCCAGCTCCTACGAGATAAACACTGAAGCTTTCTTT.

This clone was counted only a few times. One end of the junction varies from germline; a read error may be responsible. The chain links TRBV7-2 to TRBJ2-1; no reliable D call. CDR3 length: 12 residues. Germline V lookup: CDR1 SGHTA, CDR2 FQGNSA. CDR3 in DNA: TGTGCCAGCAGCTTAGTATACAACGAGCAGTTCTTC. This sequence encodes CASSLVYNEQFF.

V usage is TRBV2 and J usage is TRBJ2-5; TRBD1 matches at 7 bases. CDR1 is SNHLY and CDR2 is FYNNEI in the germline V gene. This CDR3 region has 12 residues. With 9 bases clipped from V and 2 bases from J, the junction kept 3 bases outside the gene matches. The CDR3 spells CARKTGQETQYF. As DNA, the CDR3 is TGTGCCAGAAAGACAGGGCAAGAGACCCAGTACTTC. Supplemented by reference TRBV2 and TRBJ2-5, the full variable domain reads EPEVTQTPSHQVTQMGQEVILRCVPISNHLYFYWYRQILGQKVEFLVSFYNNEISEKSEIFDDQFSVERPDGSNFTLKIRSTKLEDSAMYFCARKTGQETQYFGPGTRLLVL.

This clone was recorded a few times. V and J are TRBV6-5 and TRBJ1-1; D gene ambiguous. Germline loops: CDR1 MNHEY, CDR2 SVGAGI. V was shortened by 8 bases and J by 3 bases, with 13 bases between the two germline ends. The CDR3 has 13 amino acids. CDR3 sequence (DNA): TGTGCCAGCTCTCTTCGGGTTGACACTGAAGCTTTCTTT. Translation: CASSLRVDTEAFF.

J is TRBJ1-1 and V is TRBV3-1 (or the pseudogene TRBV3-2), with a weak D call TRBD1 (5 bases). Germline V CDR1 and CDR2: LGHDT, YNNKEL (reference sequence). The CDR3 runs 16 residues. Trimming cost V 4 bases and J 0 bases, with 15 bases left between them. The CDR3 sequence: CASSLRRGWLNTEAFF. DNA for the CDR3: TGTGCCAGCAGCCTCAGAAGGGGTTGGCTGAACACTGAAGCTTTCTTT.

The V and J genes are TRBV4-1 and TRBJ1-6; TRBD1 matches at 10 bases. With V trimmed by 2 bases and J by 7 bases, 8 bases remained unmatched. CDR3 size: 17 residues. The germline V gene encodes CDR1 MGHRA and CDR2 YSYEKL. This CDR3 reads CASSQKGQGYPNSPLHF. The CDR3 nucleotides are TGCGCCAGCAGCCAAAAGGGACAGGGGTACCCAAATTCACCCCTCCACTTT.